The T cell receptor beta chain described here comes from a study of radiotherapy plus CTLA-4 blockade in lung cancer (dated by TCRdb to between 2018 and 2020). Study-wide context: Objective responses occurred in approximately 19% of enrolled patients, and 30% to 35% achieved disease control. The investigation overall reported the following: After treatment with radiotherapy and ipilimumab, TCR clones that originated in tumors expanded in peripheral blood. The strongest predictors of response were reported to be early dynamic shifts in blood T cell clones along with a rise in serum interferon-beta following radiation.

As concerns this clone: Its antigen is unknown. Base qualities were left out, and no much larger clone turns up one base away.

Per the germline V gene, KGHSH is the CDR1 and LQKENI is the CDR2. There are 15 amino acids in the CDR3, from cysteine to phenylalanine inclusive. Here the CDR3 DNA is all that survives: 45 bases in frame from base 1. The trim is 3 bases for V and 4 bases for J, with a gap of 13 bases between the germline ends. Focal radiation therapy combined with CTLA-4 blockade (ipilimumab) was tested in patients with chemo-refractory metastatic non-small-cell lung cancer. Libraries were built with the immunoSEQ multiplex PCR assay. The source is immuneACCESS, and TCRdb retained only in-frame sequences with V and J called. Part of the clones is not carried over; for the studies checked, unresolved V genes explain less than half of this, and the remainder is unexplained. The sample includes about 93,000 clones, with 80% to 90% observed a single time. About 5.3% of the sample goes to the ten largest clones.

The rearranged segments are TRBV18 and TRBJ2-1, with a tentative D gene TRBD1 over 5 matching bases. This specimen consisted of peripheral blood, obtained from a patient treated with radiotherapy plus ipilimumab. This receptor was identified in a human donor with non-small cell lung cancer that progressed on radiotherapy plus ipilimumab. The CDR3 protein is CASSPTIGAYNEQFF. Here is the DNA: TGTGCCAGCTCACCCACGATTGGGGCGTACAATGAGCAGTTCTTC. The entire variable domain, with the stretches around the CDR3 drawn from the reference TRBV18 and TRBJ2-1 proteins, is NAGVMQNPRHLVRRRGQEARLRCSPMKGHSHVYWYRQLPEEGLKFMVYLQKENIIDESGMPKERFSAEFPKEGPSILRIQQVVRGDSAAYFCASSPTIGAYNEQFFGPGTRLTVL.